This T cell receptor (beta chain) is drawn from a study of identical twins' blood T cells. Across the study: About 12 libraries, six alpha and six beta, gave 45 million to 50 million reads.

In regard to this clonotype: The antigen is not known. The junction departs from the called germline gene at one end, perhaps through a read error.

The CDR3 sequence is 14 residues long. CDR1 is SGHDN and CDR2 is FVKESK in the germline V gene. Study results and caveats: Each donor's most abundant TCRbeta clonotypes shared more CDR3 sequences with her twin than unrelated donors. Twins reportedly had markedly more similar V usage than unrelated donors, even among out-of-frame TCRbeta clonotypes.

TCRdb reanalysed the 5' RACE reads using MiXCR and keeps one entry per CDR3 protein. Of about 370,000 distinct CDR3 sequences detected, roughly 30% appear once; the ten largest clones hold about 6%. V is TRBV14 and J is TRBJ2-2; no reliable D call. The sequence came from a woman between 18 and 55 years old in good health. Sequencing was done on a sample of PBMCs. The CDR3 DNA sequence: TGTGCCTGCAGCCGGTGGGCCGACACCGGGGAGCTGTTTTTT. This encodes CACSRWADTGELFF.